The rows below give T cell receptor beta chains drawn from one sample of a study of T cell repertoires in cytomegalovirus infection. TCRdb processed the reads anew with MiXCR; each CDR3 protein has one entry. This sample has some 400,000 distinct CDR3 sequences, with 30% to 40% found just once. The material sequenced was PBMCs. The receptors were gathered from a human donor in good health (CMV status not recorded). Some clones in this sample may be carry-over from other donors' samples. Both conserved end residues are part of each CDR3. The order of the fields is J gene, D gene, V gene, clone size, CDR3 protein, CDR3 DNA. D genes are given only for firm matches. Some rows mark clone size as missing; the rest say once, few, many or name a class of expanded clone.

TRBJ2-1 - TRBV19 few CASSIATGTSSYNEQFF TGTGCCAGTAGTATAGCGACCGGGACAAGCTCCTACAATGAGCAGTTCTTC
TRBJ1-1 - TRBV19 few CASAWNTEAFF TGTGCCAGTGCTTGGAACACTGAAGCTTTCTTT
TRBJ2-2 TRBD1 TRBV24-1 few CATSDRGQFTGELFF TGTGCCACCAGTGACCGGGGACAGTTCACCGGGGAGCTGTTTTTT
TRBJ2-7 - TRBV15 - CATSREKGLTYDQYF TGTGCCACCAGCAGGGAAAAGGGCCTTACCTACGATCAGTACTTC
TRBJ2-5 - TRBV6-1 - CASSSRQVGTQYF TGTGCCAGCAGTTCCAGACAGGTTGGGACCCAGTACTTC
TRBJ1-5 TRBD1 TRBV27 few CASRLGQGAGQPQHF TGTGCCAGCAGACTGGGACAGGGGGCAGGGCAGCCCCAGCATTTT
TRBJ1-3 - TRBV20-1 - CSASGHSGNTIYF TGCAGTGCTAGCGGCCACTCTGGAAACACCATATATTTT
TRBJ2-2 - TRBV6-1 few CASRKTGRTGELFF TGTGCCAGCAGAAAGACAGGACGGACCGGGGAGCTGTTTTTT
TRBJ1-1 - TRBV12-3/TRBV12-4 many CASSSRGNTEAFF TGTGCCAGCAGCTCCCGAGGGAACACTGAAGCTTTCTTT
TRBJ1-1 TRBD1 TRBV23-1 - CASSHPTRGGLLNTEAFF TGCGCCAGCAGTCATCCTACCAGAGGGGGCCTTTTGAACACTGAAGCTTTCTTT
TRBJ2-2 - TRBV6-2/TRBV6-3 few CASTPLGRDTGELFF TGTGCCAGCACTCCACTGGGCCGGGACACCGGGGAGCTGTTTTTT
TRBJ1-2 - TRBV10-3 - CALSNSNRDWGYGYTF TGTGCCCTCAGTAACTCTAACCGGGACTGGGGCTATGGCTACACCTTC
TRBJ1-2 - TRBV14 - CASSPVRVRDGYTF TGTGCCAGCAGCCCAGTCAGGGTTCGGGATGGCTACACCTTC
TRBJ2-1 TRBD1 TRBV7-9 few CASSLTGTSYNEQFF TGTGCCAGCAGCTTGACAGGGACCTCCTACAATGAGCAGTTCTTC
TRBJ1-5 TRBD1 TRBV24-1 few CATSEPGQDQPQHF TGTGCCACCAGTGAGCCCGGACAGGACCAGCCCCAGCATTTT
TRBJ2-2 - TRBV11-2 - CASSSIRGSFANTGELFF TGTGCCAGCAGTAGTATCCGGGGATCCTTCGCGAACACCGGGGAGCTGTTTTTT
TRBJ1-1 - TRBV6-5 many CASSYSKVTNTEAFF TGTGCCAGCAGTTACTCGAAAGTCACGAACACTGAAGCTTTCTTT
TRBJ2-1 - TRBV28 - CASRRSHGGRNEQFF TGTGCCAGCAGACGATCTCACGGGGGACGCAATGAGCAGTTCTTC
TRBJ2-3 - TRBV7-2 many CASSPKAGGGDTQYF TGTGCCAGCAGCCCCAAGGCCGGGGGCGGGGATACGCAGTATTTT
TRBJ1-5 TRBD1 TRBV23-1 - CASSQMDRGSNQPQHF TGCGCCAGCAGTCAAATGGACAGGGGGAGCAATCAGCCCCAGCATTTT
TRBJ2-3 - TRBV7-3 few CASSLEPGIGVDTQYF TGTGCCAGCAGCTTAGAGCCTGGGATTGGTGTAGATACGCAGTATTTT
TRBJ2-7 - TRBV7-9 - CATGAGNEQYF TGTGCCACCGGGGCGGGGAACGAGCAGTACTTC
TRBJ2-1 - TRBV20-1 - CSARVGGGPPYNEQFF TGCAGTGCTAGAGTGGGGGGGGGCCCCCCCTACAATGAGCAGTTCTTC
TRBJ1-1 - TRBV27 - CASSLSRGLNTEAFF TGTGCCAGCAGTTTATCTCGGGGCTTGAACACTGAAGCTTTCTTT
TRBJ1-1 TRBD1 TRBV28 few CASSLDDRGVTEAFF TGTGCCAGCAGTTTAGACGACAGGGGGGTTACTGAAGCTTTCTTT
TRBJ1-1 TRBD1 TRBV7-6 many CASSLAMVSQGKLEAFF TGTGCCAGCAGCTTAGCGATGGTGTCACAGGGGAAGCTTGAAGCTTTCTTT
TRBJ2-7 - TRBV5-1 - CASSSRGPSSYEQYF TGCGCCAGCAGCTCAAGGGGTCCGAGCTCCTACGAGCAGTACTTC
TRBJ1-2 - TRBV7-8 few CASSEDSNYGYTF TGTGCCAGCAGCGAGGACAGTAACTATGGCTACACCTTC
TRBJ2-3 TRBD1 TRBV2 once CASSDARQGMADTQYF TGTGCCAGCAGTGACGCGAGACAGGGAATGGCGGATACGCAGTATTTT
TRBJ2-7 TRBD2 TRBV4-1 - CASSQRLAGSYEQYF TGCGCCAGCAGCCAAAGACTAGCGGGATCCTACGAGCAGTACTTC
TRBJ2-2 TRBD2 TRBV5-1 few CASSSGLGIANTGELFF TGCGCCAGCAGCTCGGGACTAGGCATCGCGAACACCGGGGAGCTGTTTTTT
TRBJ2-7 TRBD1 TRBV13 few CASSFEGGRYEQYF TGTGCCAGCAGCTTTGAAGGGGGCCGGTACGAGCAGTACTTC
TRBJ1-5 - TRBV7-2 many CASSPPGARNQPQHF TGTGCCAGCAGCCCCCCCGGGGCCCGCAATCAGCCCCAGCATTTT
TRBJ1-4 TRBD1 TRBV6-6 - CASGDRTAMDEKLFF TGTGCCAGCGGGGACAGAACTGCGATGGATGAAAAACTGTTTTTT
TRBJ2-5 TRBD2 TRBV5-6 few CASSFGLAGGQQETQYF TGTGCCAGCAGCTTCGGACTAGCGGGGGGCCAACAAGAGACCCAGTACTTC
TRBJ2-7 - TRBV20-1 - CSARDGIYEQYF TGCAGTGCCAGGGACGGCATCTACGAGCAGTACTTC
TRBJ1-1 - TRBV6-1 many CASSARNTEAFF TGTGCCAGCAGTGCACGGAACACTGAAGCTTTCTTT
TRBJ2-7 - TRBV7-2 few CASSFSSGEQYF TGTGCCAGCAGCTTCTCCTCTGGCGAGCAGTACTTC
TRBJ2-5 - TRBV18 - CASSPRPVEETQYF TGTGCCAGCTCACCTCGGCCTGTCGAAGAGACCCAGTACTTC
TRBJ1-6 - TRBV12-3/TRBV12-4 - CASSRQQRNSPLHF TGTGCCAGCAGTCGACAGCAGAGGAATTCACCCCTCCACTTT
TRBJ1-1 - TRBV10-3 - CAISEQEEAFF TGTGCCATCAGTGAACAGGAAGAAGCTTTCTTT
TRBJ2-6 TRBD2 TRBV5-6 - CASSKLAGSSSGTNVLTF TGTGCCAGCAGCAAGTTAGCGGGCTCTAGCTCTGGGACCAACGTCCTGACTTTC
TRBJ2-7 TRBD1 TRBV12-3/TRBV12-4 - CSSSFWTGLTPTNEQYF TGTTCCAGCAGTTTCTGGACAGGCCTGACCCCTACGAATGAGCAGTACTTC
TRBJ1-2 - TRBV6-1 - CASSQTLYGYTF TGTGCCAGCAGCCAGACACTCTATGGCTACACCTTC
TRBJ1-1 - TRBV6-2/TRBV6-3 few CASSRGLKNTEAFF TGTGCCAGCAGCCGAGGTCTGAAAAACACTGAAGCTTTCTTT
TRBJ1-1 - TRBV12-3/TRBV12-4 - CASSLVLNGNTEAFF TGTGCCAGCAGTTTAGTTCTCAATGGGAACACTGAAGCTTTCTTT
TRBJ1-2 - TRBV20-1 - CSASPDGYGYTF TGCAGTGCTAGTCCAGATGGTTATGGCTACACCTTC
TRBJ1-4 - TRBV7-9 - CASSPRLGQDEKLFF TGTGCCAGCAGCCCCCGGCTCGGGCAGGATGAAAAACTGTTTTTT